These 3 T cell receptor beta chains were sequenced from one sample in a study of T cell responses to AZD1222 COVID-19 vaccine (dated by TCRdb to the early 2020s). This specimen's time point label, per the study, means: baseline before first vaccination. To prepare the library, the immunoSEQ multiplex PCR assay was applied. The immuneACCESS repertoire file appears here via TCRdb, limited to in-frame rearrangements. These files lack a portion of the clones; in checked studies, under half of the deficit traces to unresolved V genes, and the cause of the others is not known. Within this sample are 130,000 or so clones, with 90% of them counted one time only. Clones ranked in the top ten supply just over 7% of the sample. The material was peripheral blood, obtained on day 0 of AZD1222 vaccination. These receptors were obtained from an adult in good health.

This clone was seen more than once but under ten times. The chain is built from TRBV28 and TRBJ1-2, with D tentatively TRBD1 (6 bases). Germline V gene lookup returns CDR1 MDHEN and CDR2 SYDVKM. Trimming left V 1 base short and J 7 bases short, with 19 bases between. The CDR3 covers 16 residues. The CDR3 region has the DNA TGTGCCAGCAGTTTATACCCGGCAGGGGTCCAGTTTGGCTACACCTTC. Translating gives CASSLYPAGVQFGYTF.

The chain links TRBV3-1 (or the pseudogene TRBV3-2) to TRBJ2-4; either TRBD1 or TRBD2 may fit D (5 bases each). The length of the CDR3 is 13 residues. V was shortened by 3 bases and J by 5 bases, with 8 bases between the two germline ends. Germline V gives CDR1 LGHDT, CDR2 YNNKEL (reference sequence). The DNA of the CDR3 is TGTGCCAGCAGCCACCGGGGCGAAAACATTCAGTACTTC. Its protein is CASSHRGENIQYF.

This CDR3 is CASSLGRSTDTQYF. The CDR3 DNA follows: TGTGCCAGCAGCTTAGGGAGATCCACAGATACGCAGTATTTT. The chain is built from TRBV7-2 and TRBJ2-3; no clear D. V lost 1 base and J 2 bases, leaving 7 bases between the germline ends. The CDR3 length is 14 residues. CDR1 is SGHTA and CDR2 is FQGNSA in the germline V gene.